The rows below give T cell receptor beta chains drawn from one sample of a study of OX40 agonist ivuxolimab in advanced cancers. Using immunoSEQ multiplex PCR, the repertoire was profiled, and TCRdb retains in-frame clones only, with some absent. Of tens of thousands of clones listed, around nine tenths were seen once; the top ten hold 0.25% to 0.35%. Sequences were derived from CD4+ or CD8+ T cells sorted from blood, sampled in a trial of the OX40 agonist ivuxolimab. The source of these receptors is an adult with an advanced solid tumor such as melanoma, head and neck, liver or kidney cancer. Both conserved end residues are part of each CDR3. D genes are given only for firm matches. Size values are once, few and many counts, or a class for expanded clones, and some rows have none.

d_call,cdr3_length,v_call,clone_size,j_call,cdr3_aa,cdr3_nt
TRBD2,18,TRBV4-2,.,TRBJ2-3,CASSAGTSGGTRTDTQYF,TGTGCCAGCAGCGCTGGGACTAGCGGGGGCACCCGCACAGATACGCAGTATTTT
.,15,TRBV6-1,.,TRBJ1-5,CASSEGYRGNQPQHF,TGTGCCAGCAGTGAAGGGTATCGTGGAAATCAGCCCCAGCATTTT
.,14,TRBV19,.,TRBJ2-7,CASSIGGPSYEQYF,TGTGCCAGTAGTATAGGGGGCCCTTCCTACGAGCAGTACTTC
.,14,TRBV5-1,once,TRBJ2-2,CASRGGANTGELFF,TGCGCCAGCAGGGGGGGCGCAAACACCGGGGAGCTGTTTTTT
TRBD1,15,TRBV6-6,.,TRBJ1-1,CASRGTGGYYTEAFF,TGTGCCAGCAGGGGGACAGGGGGCTATTATACTGAAGCTTTCTTT
TRBD1,13,TRBV6-5,.,TRBJ1-6,CASRGGGRSPLHF,TGTGCCAGCCGAGGAGGGGGCCGTTCACCCCTCCACTTT
.,15,TRBV11-3,many,TRBJ2-2,CASSSGPTNTGELFF,TGTGCCAGCAGCTCGGGACCCACGAACACCGGGGAGCTGTTTTTT
TRBD2,14,TRBV29-1,.,TRBJ2-7,CSVGGAGDSYEQYF,TGCAGCGTTGGCGGGGCGGGGGACTCCTACGAGCAGTACTTC
TRBD1,15,TRBV18,once,TRBJ1-1,CASSAKTGQNTEAFF,TGTGCCAGCTCAGCAAAGACAGGGCAGAACACTGAAGCTTTCTTT
TRBD1,14,TRBV10-3,once,TRBJ1-5,CAIDGTGRNQPQHF,TGTGCCATCGACGGGACAGGGCGCAATCAGCCCCAGCATTTT
.,11,TRBV30,few,TRBJ1-2,CAWKQGAGYTF,TGTGCCTGGAAACAGGGAGCAGGCTACACCTTC
TRBD2,14,TRBV6-5,.,TRBJ2-7,CASTYREGSYEQYF,TGTGCCAGCACCTATCGGGAGGGTTCCTACGAGCAGTACTTC
.,16,TRBV9,.,TRBJ2-5,CASSPLRLGGGETQYF,TGTGCCAGCAGCCCCCTACGCCTAGGGGGAGGGGAGACCCAGTACTTC
.,13,TRBV11-1,.,TRBJ2-3,CASSPVGPDTQYF,TGTGCCAGCAGCCCAGTAGGGCCAGATACGCAGTATTTT
TRBD2,14,TRBV6-5,.,TRBJ2-7,CASSSLAGGREQYF,TGTGCCAGCAGTTCCCTAGCGGGGGGAAGGGAGCAGTACTTC
TRBD1,16,TRBV7-2,.,TRBJ1-1,CASSFNRGGLGTEAFF,TGTGCCAGCAGCTTCAACAGGGGAGGGTTGGGAACTGAAGCTTTCTTT
.,14,TRBV7-2,.,TRBJ2-6,CASSPPSGANVLTF,TGTGCCAGCAGCCCCCCCTCTGGGGCCAACGTCCTGACTTTC
.,12,TRBV7-2,.,TRBJ2-3,CASAGGTDTQYF,TGTGCCAGCGCAGGGGGCACAGATACGCAGTATTTT
.,15,TRBV15,.,TRBJ2-5,CATSRDRIPQETQYF,TGTGCCACCAGCAGAGATCGGATCCCCCAAGAGACCCAGTACTTC
.,13,TRBV18,.,TRBJ1-2,CASSPTGTHGYTF,TGTGCCAGCTCACCAACAGGGACCCATGGCTACACCTTC
.,16,TRBV5-1,.,TRBJ1-5,CASSLGGGGSNQPQHF,TGCGCCAGCAGCTTGGGGGGTGGCGGGAGCAATCAGCCCCAGCATTTT
.,16,TRBV4-3,.,TRBJ2-7,CASSQEGQTTYEEQYF,TGCGCCAGCAGCCAAGAGGGGCAGACAACCTACGAGGAGCAGTACTTC
.,14,TRBV19,.,TRBJ2-1,CASRGASVYNEQFF,TGTGCCAGTAGGGGAGCTAGCGTCTACAATGAGCAGTTCTTC
.,16,TRBV11-2,.,TRBJ2-6,CASTPGSFSGANVLTF,TGTGCCAGCACCCCAGGCAGCTTCTCTGGGGCCAACGTCCTGACTTTC
.,16,TRBV7-2,.,TRBJ2-3,CASSYTGTTSTDTQYF,TGTGCCAGCAGCTATACCGGGACCACTAGCACAGATACGCAGTATTTT
.,14,TRBV2,.,TRBJ1-1,CASTRLGGATEAFF,TGTGCCAGCACCCGGTTGGGGGGGGCCACTGAAGCTTTCTTT
.,14,TRBV11-2,once,TRBJ1-2,CASSLGLDSYGYTF,TGTGCCAGCAGCTTAGGTCTCGACTCCTATGGCTACACCTTC
TRBD1,12,TRBV30,.,TRBJ2-3,CALDRGADTQYF,TGTGCCTTAGACAGGGGCGCAGATACGCAGTATTTT
TRBD2,14,TRBV2,.,TRBJ2-5,CASRSGTSVETQYF,TGTGCCAGCAGATCCGGGACTAGCGTGGAGACCCAGTACTTC
.,15,TRBV10-3,.,TRBJ1-6,CAISESGGSNSPLHF,TGTGCCATCAGTGAGTCGGGCGGTAGTAATTCACCCCTCCACTTT
TRBD2,17,TRBV19,.,TRBJ2-4,CASRSLLAGAAKNIQYF,TGTGCCAGTCGGAGCCTACTAGCGGGGGCGGCCAAAAACATTCAGTACTTC
TRBD2,15,TRBV30,.,TRBJ2-1,CAWRTIAGFYNEQFF,TGTGCCTGGAGGACGATAGCGGGCTTCTACAATGAGCAGTTCTTC
.,15,TRBV6-1,.,TRBJ1-1,CASRGHPNANTEAFF,TGTGCCAGCAGGGGACATCCCAATGCGAACACTGAAGCTTTCTTT
.,14,TRBV5-1,.,TRBJ2-7,CASSLVVPPYEQYF,TGCGCCAGCAGCTTGGTGGTACCCCCCTACGAGCAGTACTTC
.,15,TRBV6-6,.,TRBJ2-7,CASRRGNGGHRKQYF,TGTGCCAGCAGACGGGGGAACGGGGGTCACAGAAAGCAGTACTTC
TRBD2,16,TRBV6-5,.,TRBJ2-3,CASSYGSGTRGDPQYF,TGTGCCAGCAGTTACGGTTCAGGGACGCGGGGGGATCCGCAGTATTTT
.,15,TRBV4-3,.,TRBJ1-2,CASSQDLRAGNRYTF,TGCGCCAGCAGCCAAGATTTGAGGGCAGGGAATCGATACACCTTC
.,17,TRBV2,.,TRBJ2-3,CASSEVPGGPSTDTQYF,TGTGCCAGCAGTGAAGTGCCGGGGGGCCCTAGCACAGATACGCAGTATTTT
TRBD1,14,TRBV6-4,once,TRBJ1-2,CASSDRGTGGGYTF,TGTGCCAGCAGTGACCGAGGGACAGGGGGCGGCTACACCTTC
.,13,TRBV6-6,.,TRBJ2-7,CASSRTETYEQYF,TGTGCCAGCAGTCGGACGGAGACCTACGAGCAGTACTTC